These 15 T cell receptor beta chains were all obtained from the same sample, sequenced in a study of beta chain features in type 1 diabetes. Expressed TCRB transcripts were sequenced because the isolated RNA had all been reverse transcribed beforehand. Assay: immunoSEQ multiplex PCR; the TCRdb copy retains only in-frame clones and omits some. The sample lists approximately 260,000 clones, about 24% occurring once. Study outcomes and limitations: Among patients with Type 1 diabetes, TCRB CDR3s were moderately but significantly shorter in every one of the four CD4+ subsets.

For these receptors, no antigen is known. Sequenced sample: naive CD4+ T cells from blood. These receptors were collected from a woman in her twenties or thirties with type 1 diabetes.

The chain combines TRBV5-8 with TRBJ1-1, with D possibly being TRBD1 (6 bases). The V end lost 3 bases, the J end lost 1 base, and 13 bases lay between the germline ends. In germline, CDR1 is SGHTS, CDR2 YDEGEE. The CDR3 spans 15 residues. The CDR3: CASSWSTGANTEAFF. DNA of the CDR3: TGTGCCAGCAGCTGGTCGACAGGAGCGAACACTGAAGCTTTCTTT.

This clone was counted only a few times. The chain joins TRBV30 to TRBJ2-7; 8 nucleotides align to TRBD2. The junction had 9 bases not matched to a gene; V was cut back by 0 bases and J by 5 bases. The germline V gene has CDR1 GTSNPN and CDR2 SVGIG (reference sequence). The CDR3 runs 15 residues. For the CDR3, the DNA is TGTGCCTGGAGTGTCCGTCGGGGGGGCTGGGACGAGCAGTACTTC. It specifies CAWSVRRGGWDEQYF.

The V and J genes are TRBV7-9 and TRBJ2-5; no firm D call. Germline V lookup: CDR1 SEHNR, CDR2 FQNEAQ (reference sequence). The CDR3 is 15 amino acids. V was cut by 0 bases and J by 3 bases, with 11 bases left in between. The CDR3 DNA sequence: TGTGCCAGCAGCTTAGCGACGGAGTGGGAAGAGACCCAGTACTTC. Protein product: CASSLATEWEETQYF.

The chain employs TRBV5-4 and TRBJ1-1; D gene uncertain. Germline CDR1 SGHNT, CDR2 YYREEE (reference sequence). Between the trimmed V and J ends, which lost 3 bases and 1 base, there was a span of 10 bases. The CDR3 spans 14 residues. CDR3 loop: CASSSVRPNTEAFF. DNA of the CDR3: TGTGCCAGCAGCTCGGTGCGGCCGAACACTGAAGCTTTCTTT.

This clone showed up just a few times. The chain carries TRBV19 and TRBJ1-1; D is undetermined. Germline V gives CDR1 LNHDA, CDR2 SQIVND (reference sequence). Trimming shortened V by 7 bases and J by 1 base, and 13 bases separated the two germline ends. This CDR3 region has 14 residues. CDR3 DNA sequence: TGTGCCAGTACTGCCCGCCGGGAGAACACTGAAGCTTTCTTT. Encoded protein: CASTARRENTEAFF.

The chain links TRBV30 to TRBJ2-5; D perhaps matches TRBD2 (5 bases). The germline V gene has CDR1 GTSNPN and CDR2 SVGIG (reference sequence). V was clipped by 3 bases and J by 5 bases, with 13 bases between them. The CDR3 covers 13 residues. Written as DNA, the CDR3 is TGTGCCTGGAGCCATGCCCCGGGGGAGACCCAGTACTTC. Protein product: CAWSHAPGETQYF.

This clone turned up a few times. This rearrangement joins TRBV28 to TRBJ1-2; D is unclear. The CDR3 extends over 15 amino acids. Trimming took off 2 bases at V and 5 bases at J, with 15 bases between the two ends. The germline gives CDR1 MDHEN, CDR2 SYDVKM. For the CDR3, the DNA is TGTGCCAGCAGTTTAACGGACTCGGGCATATATGGCTACACCTTC. Protein: CASSLTDSGIYGYTF.

CDR3 in DNA: TGCGCCAGCAGCTTGGGGTCCGGACAGGGCTACACCTTC. It encodes CASSLGSGQGYTF. The chain uses TRBV5-1 and TRBJ1-2; a possible D gene is TRBD1 (6 bases). V shed 0 bases and J shed 8 bases, with 11 bases lying between them. The CDR3 spans 13 residues. Looked up from germline, CDR1 is SGHRS and CDR2 is YFSETQ. The variable domain in full, with the rest retrieved from reference TRBV5-1 and TRBJ1-2, is KAGVTQTPRYLIKTRGQQVTLSCSPISGHRSVSWYQQTPGQGLQFLFEYFSETQRNKGNFPGRFSGRQFSNSRSEMNVSTLELGDSALYLCASSLGSGQGYTFGSGTRLTVV.

Concerning this clone: The sample contains more than one DNA sequence encoding this CDR3. The chain is built from TRBV2 and TRBJ1-1; D is possibly TRBD1 (6 bases). V was trimmed by 4 bases and J by 2 bases, leaving 11 bases between them. Per germline, CDR1 SNHLY and CDR2 FYNNEI. The CDR3 runs 14 residues. The CDR3 nucleotides read TGTGCCAGCAGTGTCGAGACAGGCAACACTGAAGCTTTCTTT. Protein: CASSVETGNTEAFF.

This clone has only a few counts. As DNA, the CDR3 is TGTGCCAGCAGTCCTGATCTAGCGGTAGCCAAAAACATTCAGTACTTC. Translated: CASSPDLAVAKNIQYF. The rearrangement joins TRBV5-4 to TRBJ2-4, with 7 bases matching TRBD2. Germline-derived CDR1 and CDR2 are SGHNT and YYREEE (reference sequence). Trimming took 5 bases from V and 0 from J; bases not matched to a gene: 8. The CDR3 totals 16 residues.

This clone occurred a few times. The chain carries TRBV7-6 and TRBJ2-5; no clear D gene. Trimming left V 5 bases short and J 7 bases short, with 17 bases between. The CDR3 consists of 14 residues. Germline V CDR1 and CDR2: SGHVS, FNYEAQ. The CDR3 DNA reads TGTGCCAGCAGCCCACAGTTCCCCCTGGGGACCCAGTACTTC. As protein: CASSPQFPLGTQYF.

The chain combines TRBV6-1 with TRBJ2-7; 7 bases are a match to TRBD2. With 8 bases clipped from V and 2 bases from J, the junction kept 9 bases outside the gene matches. Germline V gives CDR1 MNHNS, CDR2 SASEGT. The CDR3 has 14 residues. This CDR3 is CASELLGTTYEQYF. As DNA, the CDR3 is TGTGCCAGCGAGTTATTAGGGACTACCTACGAGCAGTACTTC.

As to this clone: The germline gene is not matched at one end of the junction; a read error may be the cause. V gene TRBV7-7 combines with J gene TRBJ2-5; D is perhaps TRBD1 (5 bases). The CDR3 covers 14 residues. The germline V gene encodes CDR1 SSHAT and CDR2 FNYEAQ (reference sequence). CDR3 sequence reads: CASSLTSGKETQYF. The CDR3 region has the DNA TGTGCTAGCAGCTTAACGTCAGGGAAAGAGACCCAGTACTTC.

The J gene is TRBJ2-5, the V gene TRBV5-4; 10 positions match TRBD1. With 7 bases clipped from V and 5 bases from J, the junction kept 8 bases outside the gene matches. This CDR3 is built from 14 residues. Per germline, CDR1 SGHNT and CDR2 YYREEE (reference sequence). Here the CDR3 reads CASAKGQGSETQYF. The DNA for the CDR3 is TGTGCCAGCGCAAAGGGACAGGGGTCGGAGACCCAGTACTTC.

The gene calls are TRBV7-9 and TRBJ2-7, with TRBD1 identical over 10 bases. Germline-derived CDR1 and CDR2 are SEHNR and FQNEAQ (reference sequence). With 5 bases clipped from V and 3 bases from J, the junction kept 7 bases outside the gene matches. The CDR3 covers 15 residues. The CDR3, as DNA: TGTGCCAGCAGCCCCCTAGGGACAGGGGTCTACGAGCAGTACTTC. As protein: CASSPLGTGVYEQYF. The full variable domain, in which reference TRBV7-9 and TRBJ2-7 provide the parts outside the CDR3, is DTGVSQNPRHKITKRGQNVTFRCDPISEHNRLYWYRQTLGQGPEFLTYFQNEAQLEKSRLLSDRFSAERPKGSFSTLEIQRTEQGDSAMYLCASSPLGTGVYEQYFGPGTRLTVT.